This T cell receptor beta chain was identified during a study of blood T cell repertoires in COVID-19. The wider study: In each case, the material was cDNA or gDNA derived from T cells, B-cell-depleted T cells, or PBMCs.

Repertoires were generated with immunoSEQ multiplex PCR, while TCRdb's copy carries only in-frame clones and drops some. Here the sample spans roughly 91,000 clones, around four fifths being singletons. The CDR3 length is 15 residues. The germline V and J ends were trimmed by 2 bases and 4 bases, with 12 bases remaining between them. In germline, CDR1 is SGHRS, CDR2 YFSETQ. This clone was observed a single time. The chain has TRBV5-1 and TRBJ2-2, with a tentative D call TRBD2 (6 bases). This TCR derives from a man aged 70-80 years with acute or convalescent COVID-19. The sequenced sample consisted of peripheral blood. DNA of the CDR3: TGCGCCAGCAGCTTTGGGGGAGGAATCACCGGGGAGCTGTTTTTT. Its translation: CASSFGGGITGELFF.